This T cell receptor beta chain was captured in a study of post-analysis software for immune sequencing data. Study summary: Both relapsing-remitting and secondary progressive multiple sclerosis featured among the disease courses, as did progressive-relapsing multiple sclerosis.

Regarding this clonotype: Its antigen is not known.

Findings and caveats of the study: Patients showed TRBV5-6, TRBV5-1 and TRBV20-1 among 4 or 5 TRBV segments more frequent than in controls. Compared with controls, patients showed significantly lower normalized Chao1 diversity.

Unique-molecular-identifier-tagged TCR beta cDNA libraries were used. Using its own MiXCR run on the PCR reads, TCRdb lists one record per CDR3 protein. The data show roughly 730,000 distinct CDR3 sequences, roughly 27% seen once. CDR1 and CDR2 (germline): SNHLY, FYNNEI. V was trimmed by 3 bases and J by 3 bases, leaving 15 bases between them. The CDR3 loop spans 16 amino acids. The J gene is TRBJ1-5, the V gene TRBV2; D is unresolved. Specimen: blood. The origin of this receptor is a girl aged 10-17 years with multiple sclerosis. The CDR3 bases are TGTGCCAGCAGTGACTCCGTCAGGAGGACCAATCAGCCCCAGCATTTT. Translated, it gives CASSDSVRRTNQPQHF.